Listed below are T cell receptor beta chains from one sample, sequenced in a study of shared clonotypes between healthy human individuals. Profiling relied on immunoSEQ multiplex PCR, and the TCRdb table lists in-frame clones only, not all of them. The repertoire includes around 88,000 clones, almost 70% of them detected once, and approximately 55% sits in the top ten. The specimen sequenced was memory CD8+ T cells sorted from blood. These receptors were taken from a man aged 30 to 39 in good health. CDR3s include the opening cysteine and the closing phenylalanine or tryptophan. Each record gives: clone size, J gene, V gene, D gene, CDR3 DNA, CDR3 protein. A D gene is named only where the DNA matches it firmly. Size is stated for part of the rows, as once, few or many counts, or as a class when the clone is expanded.

>-|TRBJ2-5|TRBV25-1|-
TGTGCCAGCAGTGAATTGACAGAGACCCAGTACTTC
CASSELTETQYF
>-|TRBJ2-2|TRBV5-1|TRBD1
TGCGCCAGCAGCTCCCGGACAGGGAGGCCCCAGGCCGGGGAGCTGTTTTTT
CASSSRTGRPQAGELFF
>many|TRBJ2-5|TRBV5-6|-
TGTGCCAGCAGCTTGGATGGACGGGAAGAGACCCAGTACTTC
CASSLDGREETQYF
>once|TRBJ2-2|TRBV6-4|TRBD2
TGTGCCAGCAGTGAGGCGGGAGACCGAACCGGGGAGCTGTTTTTT
CASSEAGDRTGELFF
>-|TRBJ2-1|TRBV19|-
TGTGCCTCCTCGACGGGGGACCCCTACAATGAGCAGTTCTTC
CASSTGDPYNEQFF
>-|TRBJ2-7|TRBV12-2|-
TGTGCCAGCAGCTGGACGGGAAGCTACGAGCAGTACTTC
CASSWTGSYEQYF
>-|TRBJ1-5|TRBV7-2|-
TGTGCCAGCAGCTTTTGGGGTCAGCCCCAGCATTTT
CASSFWGQPQHF
>-|TRBJ1-1|TRBV29-1|-
TGCAGCGTTGCCCTACATGGGTTGGACACTGAAGCTTTCTTT
CSVALHGLDTEAFF
>-|TRBJ2-3|TRBV6-5|-
TGTGCCACCATAGATAGGGGCCCAGATACGCAGTATTTT
CATIDRGPDTQYF
>few|TRBJ2-1|TRBV6-1|TRBD2
TGTGCCAGCAGTGAAAAGGCTAGCGGGAGCAATGAGCAGTTCTTC
CASSEKASGSNEQFF